This TCR beta chain is drawn from a study of blood T cell repertoires in COVID-19. In the study overall: COVID-19 samples from acute and convalescent phases originated in the United States, Italy and Spain. PBMCs, B-cell-depleted T cells, or T cells provided the cDNA or gDNA that made up the material.

Methods used by the authors: Reference gene primer amplification gave nucleated cell count estimates. The data were produced by immunoSEQ multiplex PCR, yet TCRdb's version contains in-frame clones alone and is incomplete. That table supplies the V and J calls and clone size; D and trimming were determined from the DNA. The sample includes about 240,000 clones, roughly 88% of them seen just once. The V and J ends lost 4 bases and 8 bases respectively, with 20 bases between them. From germline, CDR1 is LGHNA and CDR2 YNFKEQ. The CDR3 consists of 16 residues. The chain uses TRBV4-2 and TRBJ1-4, with unresolved D. The sequenced sample consisted of peripheral blood. The receptor was isolated from a woman aged 25 to 39 with acute or convalescent COVID-19. As DNA, the CDR3 is TGTGCCAGCAGCCGGCAAGAAGGTTTAGAGGGAGAAAAACTGTTTTTT. This translates into CASSRQEGLEGEKLFF.